The next 27 T cell receptor beta chains were all read from a single sample in a study of spatial heterogeneity in lung cancer. Indicated time point: sample taken at primary tumor resection. Each CDR3 protein gets one entry after TCRdb re-called the 5' RACE reads with MiXCR. The table records several thousand distinct CDR3 sequences, 9.5% to 12% of them present only once. Findings of the study overall: Expanded intratumoral alpha and beta TCR counts tracked tumor mutation counts.

These receptors have no known antigen. The specimen comprised lung tumor tissue, sampled at surgery. Source of these receptors: a female donor with early-stage non-small cell lung cancer.

This clonotype is labeled medium-sized. The rearrangement links TRBV19 to TRBJ2-2; 13 bases align to TRBD2. With 6 bases clipped from V and 5 bases from J, the junction kept 21 bases outside the gene matches. Germline CDR1 is LNHDA and CDR2 is SQIVND (reference sequence). The CDR3 totals 21 residues. The CDR3 DNA reads as TGTGCCAGTAGCCACTCAAGGGCAACTAGCGGGAGGGCGAGAGGGACCGGGGAGCTGTTTTTT. This translates into CASSHSRATSGRARGTGELFF.

This clonotype is medium-sized within its sample. The chain employs TRBV5-1 and TRBJ2-1, with a tentative D call TRBD2 (6 bases). The CDR3 spans 12 residues. Germline V CDR1 and CDR2: SGHRS, YFSETQ. Trimming took 2 bases from V and 8 from J, leaving 8 bases between them. The CDR3 sequence: CASSLRGDEQFF. CDR3 in DNA: TGCGCCAGCAGCTTACGCGGGGATGAGCAGTTCTTC.

The table lists this clonotype with many counts. Here the CDR3 reads CASSTTHNEQFF. CDR3 sequence (DNA): TGTGCCAGCAGCACGACCCACAATGAGCAGTTCTTC. The chain uses TRBV9 and TRBJ2-1, with D uncertain. This CDR3 has 12 residues. Looked up from germline, CDR1 is SGDLS and CDR2 is YYNGEE. V lost 4 bases to trimming and J lost 5 bases, with 7 bases between them.

This clonotype has a handful of counts. The rearrangement joins TRBV5-1 to TRBJ2-3; either TRBD1 or TRBD2 may fit D (5 bases each). The germline V gene has CDR1 SGHRS and CDR2 YFSETQ. Trimming shortened V by 4 bases and J by 1 base, and 16 bases separated the two germline ends. The CDR3 length is 16 residues. The DNA of the CDR3 is TGCGCCAGCAGCCGACGGGGCTACGTGGGCACAGATACGCAGTATTTT. This sequence encodes CASSRRGYVGTDTQYF.

The table lists this clonotype with a few counts. CDR3: CASSSPPAGLQYF. The DNA of the CDR3 is TGTGCCAGCAGCTCCCCCCCGGCAGGGTTGCAGTACTTC. The chain uses TRBV9 and TRBJ2-7, with D possibly matching TRBD1 (5 bases). This CDR3 is built from 13 residues. V gave up 4 bases and J gave up 9 bases, with 17 bases separating them. Germline V lookup: CDR1 SGDLS, CDR2 YYNGEE.

V gene TRBV9 combines with J gene TRBJ2-7; 8 nucleotides align to TRBD1. In germline, CDR1 is SGDLS, CDR2 YYNGEE. Trimming removed 3 bases from V and 2 bases from J; junction bases left unmatched: 4. The CDR3 runs 14 residues. The CDR3, as DNA: TGTGCCAGCAGCGCACAGGGGGTCCCCTACGAGCAGTACTTC. Its translation is CASSAQGVPYEQYF.

The table lists this clonotype with a few counts. This rearrangement joins TRBV20-1 to TRBJ2-3, with TRBD2 matching over 7 bases. V lost 4 bases and J lost 5; bases outside the gene matches: 15. Germline V gene data show CDR1 as DFQATT and CDR2 as SNEGSKA (reference sequence). This CDR3 has 16 residues. The CDR3 coding sequence is TGCAGTGCTACCCCCCGGGGGGTCACCGGAGGAGATACGCAGTATTTT. This translates into CSATPRGVTGGDTQYF.

This clonotype appeared a few times. V is TRBV5-1 and J is TRBJ2-1, with D maybe TRBD1 (5 bases). This CDR3 has 15 amino acids. V lost 0 bases and J lost 6, with 13 bases in between. The germline gives CDR1 SGHRS, CDR2 YFSETQ. The CDR3 sequence is CASSLVQGGVNEQFF. In DNA, the CDR3 is TGCGCCAGCAGCTTGGTTCAGGGTGGAGTCAATGAGCAGTTCTTC.

The V call is TRBV5-4, the J call TRBJ1-5, with TRBD1 matching over 10 bases. The CDR3 is made up of 15 amino acids. CDR1 and CDR2 (germline): SGHNT, YYREEE (reference sequence). Trimming at V came to 4 bases and at J to 5 bases, leaving 6 bases not matched to a gene. The CDR3 loop reads CASSMGQGIDQPQHF. The CDR3 DNA reads TGTGCCAGCAGCATGGGACAGGGGATCGATCAGCCCCAGCATTTT.

This clonotype has a handful of counts. Here the CDR3 reads CASSQAGDLMNTEAFF. Here the CDR3 DNA reads TGTGCCAGCAGCCAAGCGGGGGATCTTATGAACACTGAAGCTTTCTTT. The V gene is TRBV4-2, the J gene TRBJ1-1, with D possibly matching TRBD1 (5 bases). Germline V lookup: CDR1 LGHNA, CDR2 YNFKEQ. Deletions cut 1 base from V and 0 bases from J, with 12 bases between. The CDR3 contains 16 residues.

In this sample, this clonotype turned up a few times. The chain uses TRBV18 and TRBJ2-3, with D maybe TRBD2 (6 bases). CDR3 length: 12 residues. Germline CDR1 reads KGHSH; CDR2 reads LQKENI. V was pared by 2 bases and J by 6 bases, with 6 bases between. The DNA of the CDR3 is TGTGCCAGCTCACCAGGGGGGGATACGCAGTATTTT. Protein product: CASSPGGDTQYF.

This clonotype is classed as medium-sized. The gene calls are TRBV7-9 and TRBJ1-5, with D uncertain. The germline V and J ends were trimmed by 1 base and 6 bases, with 4 bases remaining between them. The CDR3 is made up of 12 amino acids. CDR1 and CDR2 from the germline V gene are SEHNR and FQNEAQ (reference sequence). CDR3 bases: TGTGCCAGCAGCTTAGGTTCTCAGCCCCAGCATTTT. It specifies CASSLGSQPQHF.

V and J are TRBV2 and TRBJ1-2; 9 bases agree with TRBD1. The CDR3 is 14 amino acids. Germline CDR1 SNHLY, CDR2 FYNNEI. V lost 3 bases to trimming and J lost 8 bases; unmatched junction nucleotides: 7. In DNA, the CDR3 is TGTGCCAGCAGTGATTCTAGGACAGGGGTCGGCTACACCTTC. Protein product: CASSDSRTGVGYTF.

The chain joins TRBV6-5 to TRBJ1-1; 7 positions match TRBD1. CDR3 length: 15 amino acids. Per the germline V gene, CDR1 is MNHEY and CDR2 is SVGAGI. J lost 4 bases, V lost 2 bases, and 7 bases had no gene match. The DNA for the CDR3 is TGTGCCAGCAGTTACGGGGACAGTGTTGCCACTGAAGCTTTCTTT. Protein sequence: CASSYGDSVATEAFF.

This clonotype was counted many times. V and J are TRBV18 and TRBJ2-2; maybe TRBD1 (6 bases). This CDR3 has 16 amino acids. Trimming stripped 1 base from V and 2 bases from J, with 11 bases between. The germline V gene has CDR1 KGHSH and CDR2 LQKENI. CDR3 region: CASSPQGGLNTGELFF. Written as DNA, the CDR3 is TGTGCCAGCTCACCACAAGGGGGTTTAAACACCGGGGAGCTGTTTTTT.

This clonotype was seen more than once but under ten times. This rearrangement joins TRBV5-6 to TRBJ1-6; D is unclear. The length of the CDR3 is 14 residues. Germline V lookup: CDR1 SGHDT, CDR2 YYEEEE. Trimming shortened V by 2 bases and J by 5 bases, and 8 bases separated the two germline ends. CDR3 loop: CASSFGRNNSPLHF. The DNA of the CDR3 is TGTGCCAGCAGCTTTGGTCGGAATAATTCACCCCTCCACTTT.

The sample holds a few counts of this clonotype. The chain has TRBV5-1 and TRBJ1-2; unclear D gene. The CDR3 is 14 residues long. CDR1 SGHRS and CDR2 YFSETQ come from the germline V gene. Trimming left V 4 bases short and J 1 base short, with 11 bases between. In nucleotides, the CDR3 is TGCGCCAGCAGCCTCGATCCACTTAACTATGGCTACACCTTC. Encoded protein: CASSLDPLNYGYTF.

The sample holds a few counts of this clonotype. The chain links TRBV11-2 to TRBJ2-7; D not resolved. This CDR3 region has 13 residues. Trimming cost V 0 bases and J 6 bases, with 9 bases left between them. Per germline, CDR1 SGHAT and CDR2 FQNNGV. The CDR3 spells CASSLEQFTEQYF. Here the CDR3 DNA reads TGTGCCAGCAGCTTAGAGCAGTTCACCGAGCAGTACTTC.

This clonotype is medium-sized within its sample. Relative to the germline gene, one junction end is altered; a read error may explain this. This chain links TRBV6-5 with TRBJ1-6, with D perhaps matching TRBD1 (6 bases). The CDR3 contains 15 residues. Germline V gene data show CDR1 as MNHEY and CDR2 as SVGAGI. The CDR3 region is CASTVRDTYHSPLHF. In DNA form, the CDR3 reads TGTGCCAGCACCGTCCGGGACACCTATCATTCACCCCTCCACTTT.

V gene TRBV11-1 combines with J gene TRBJ1-1, with unresolved D. CDR3 length: 18 residues. Germline V CDR1 and CDR2: SGHAT, FQDESV (reference sequence). Trimming stripped 2 bases from V and 5 bases from J, with 24 bases between. The CDR3 sequence: CASSLNWGGPSLGTEAFF. Here the CDR3 DNA reads TGTGCCAGCAGCTTAAATTGGGGAGGCCCATCTTTGGGGACTGAAGCTTTCTTT. Based on the CDR3 plus reference TRBV11-1 and TRBJ1-1, the full variable domain is EAEVAQSPRYKITEKSQAVAFWCDPISGHATLYWYRQILGQGPELLVQFQDESVVDDSQLPKDRFSAERLKGVDSTLKIQPAELGDSAMYLCASSLNWGGPSLGTEAFFGQGTRLTVV.

The table lists this clonotype with a few counts. The chain joins TRBV10-2 to TRBJ2-2; unclear D gene. V was cut by 8 bases and J by 5 bases, with 12 bases left in between. Germline assignment: CDR1 WSHSY and CDR2 SAAADI. The CDR3 spans 13 residues. CDR3 region: CASAPQVTGELFF. As DNA, the CDR3 is TGCGCCAGCGCCCCCCAGGTTACCGGGGAGCTGTTTTTT.

The table lists this clonotype with a few counts. This chain joins TRBV5-4 and TRBJ2-1; weak D call: TRBD2 (5 bases). This CDR3 has 14 amino acids. V lost 5 bases and J 5 bases, leaving 14 bases between the germline ends. The germline V gene has CDR1 SGHNT and CDR2 YYREEE (reference sequence). CDR3 region: CASRSAMRDNEQFF. CDR3 nucleotide sequence: TGTGCCAGCAGATCCGCGATGAGGGACAATGAGCAGTTCTTC. Supplemented by reference TRBV5-4 and TRBJ2-1, the full variable domain reads ETGVTQSPTHLIKTRGQQVTLRCSSQSGHNTVSWYQQALGQGPQFIFQYYREEENGRGNFPPRFSGLQFPNYSSELNVNALELDDSALYLCASRSAMRDNEQFFGPGTRLTVL.

This clonotype was picked up many times. The V gene is TRBV4-3, the J gene TRBJ2-2; no clear D gene. V lost 1 base to trimming and J lost 0 bases, with 9 bases between them. The germline V gene encodes CDR1 LGHNA and CDR2 YSLEER. The CDR3 runs to 16 residues. CDR3 DNA: TGCGCCAGCAGCCAAGGGGTGGTCGCGAACACCGGGGAGCTGTTTTTT. This encodes CASSQGVVANTGELFF.

This clonotype has just a few counts. The chain's CDR3 is CASRAGTQYF. Written as DNA, the CDR3 is TGTGCCAGCAGGGCCGGTACGCAGTATTTT. The chain combines TRBV6-6 with TRBJ2-3; D not certain. Per germline, CDR1 MNHNY and CDR2 SVGAGI (reference sequence). This CDR3 is 10 amino acids long. Trimming cost V 6 bases and J 8 bases, with 6 bases left between them.

This clonotype is deemed medium-sized. V and J are TRBV6-1 and TRBJ2-1; 9 bases are shared with TRBD2. There are 15 residues in the CDR3. The germline gives CDR1 MNHNS, CDR2 SASEGT. V lost 6 bases to trimming and J lost 4 bases; unmatched junction nucleotides: 7. CDR3 amino acids: CASSASSGEYNEQFF. The CDR3 DNA is TGTGCCAGCAGCGCGTCTAGCGGGGAATACAATGAGCAGTTCTTC.

By frequency in the sample, this clonotype is medium-sized. CDR3: CASSFGGNHSPLHF. The DNA of the CDR3 is TGTGCCAGCAGTTTTGGAGGAAACCATTCACCCCTCCACTTT. The chain carries TRBV6-2 or TRBV6-3 and TRBJ1-6; D is uncertain. Germline V gene data show CDR1 as MNHEY and CDR2 as SVGEGT. CDR3 length: 14 amino acids. V lost 4 bases and J 8 bases, leaving 12 bases between the germline ends.

This clonotype has just a few counts. The J gene is TRBJ2-3, the V gene TRBV7-9; the D gene could be TRBD1 or TRBD2 (6 bases each). CDR3 length: 13 residues. Trimming took 8 bases from V and 5 from J, leaving 14 bases between them. Germline-derived CDR1 and CDR2 are SEHNR and FQNEAQ (reference sequence). The CDR3 reads CASGRGLIDTQYF. In DNA form, the CDR3 reads TGTGCCAGCGGTCGGGGGCTCATAGATACGCAGTATTTT.